What follows describes a single T cell receptor (beta chain). Only in-frame clones appear in the TCRdb table, and some are missing; sequencing was by immunoSEQ multiplex PCR. The top ten clones hold about 5% of a sample with around 300,000 clones, 88% of them seen once. This sample stems from a study of blood T cell repertoires in COVID-19. Assignment of participants to cohorts was predicated upon participant-reported clinical history. Recovery among Cohort 3 donors was established by two negative PCRs, clearance, or symptom resolution. The germline V gene has CDR1 SGHRS and CDR2 YFSETQ. Unmatched junction bases numbered 11, after V lost 4 bases and J lost 8 bases. The CDR3 consists of 15 residues.

V usage is TRBV5-1 and J usage is TRBJ2-1, with 8 bases fitting TRBD1. The specimen was PBMCs or T cells enriched from blood (not recorded which). This receptor was taken from a man aged 25 to 45 who had recovered from COVID-19. The CDR3 nucleotides are TGCGCCAGCAGCCCCGGGACAGGCGGAATCCATGAGCAGTTCTTC. It codes for CASSPGTGGIHEQFF.